The next 28 T cell receptor beta chains were all read from a single sample in a study of T cells in Graves' hyperthyroidism and ophthalmopathy. What was amplified from RNA transcripts were TCR beta CDR3 regions. Carried out on the TCR CDR3, a first-round RT-PCR used the HTBI primer set. TCRdb itself ran the multiplex PCR reads through MiXCR, one entry per CDR3 protein. Found here are roughly 300,000 distinct CDR3 sequences, 14% of them singletons; the top ten hold under 30%. Material: blood. The source of these receptors is a young woman with Graves' hyperthyroidism.

This clonotype was observed at least ten times. This chain uses TRBV2 with TRBJ2-2; TRBD2 aligns across 9 bases. V shed 1 base and J 4 bases; nucleotides not matched to a gene: 7. Germline CDR1 is SNHLY and CDR2 is FYNNEI. This CDR3 is built from 17 residues. In DNA, the CDR3 is TGTGCCAGCAGTGAAGAGGCGGGAGGGACGGGCACCGGGGAGCTGTTTTTT. It encodes CASSEEAGGTGTGELFF.

This clonotype appeared many times. J is TRBJ2-7 and V is TRBV20-1; maybe TRBD2 (5 bases). Germline CDR1 reads DFQATT; CDR2 reads SNEGSKA (reference sequence). The CDR3 covers 11 residues. The V end lost 6 bases, the J end lost 0 bases, and 6 bases lay between the germline ends. This chain's CDR3 is CSAGSSYEQYF. CDR3 in DNA: TGCAGTGCGGGGAGCTCCTACGAGCAGTACTTC.

In its sample, this clonotype was seen a few times. The rearrangement links TRBV19 to TRBJ1-1; 7 nucleotides agree with TRBD1. CDR1 is LNHDA, CDR2 SQIVND, per germline (reference sequence). This CDR3 comprises 14 residues. After removal of 7 bases from V and 11 bases from J, the junction contained 16 bases not matched to a gene. CDR3 nucleotide sequence: TGTGCCAGTAACCCCGCCCAGGGGGGCGGTAGGGCTTTCTTT. Amino acid sequence: CASNPAQGGGRAFF. The variable domain in full, completed from reference TRBV19 and TRBJ1-1, reads DGGITQSPKYLFRKEGQNVTLSCEQNLNHDAMYWYRQDPGQGLRLIYYSQIVNDFQKGDIAEGYSVSREKKESFPLTVTSAQKNPTAFYLCASNPAQGGGRAFFGQGTRLTVV.

This clonotype was seen ten or more times. CDR3 amino acids: CASSFLIGTVGGELFF. CDR3 sequence (DNA): TGTGCCAGCAGTTTTCTCATAGGGACGGTGGGCGGGGAGCTGTTTTTT. The chain combines TRBV12-3 or TRBV12-4 with TRBJ2-2; D might be TRBD1 or TRBD2, each matching 5 bases. The length of the CDR3 is 16 residues. The germline V and J ends were trimmed by 3 bases and 7 bases, with 18 bases remaining between them.

The chain recombines TRBV29-1 with TRBJ2-5, with D possibly TRBD2 on 6 matching bases. From germline, CDR1 is SQVTM and CDR2 ANQGSEA. V lost 4 bases and J lost 1, with 22 bases in between. The CDR3 has 17 residues. The CDR3 nucleotides read TGCAGCGTTGCCTGGGGGGTTGGCGGGCTTACCCAAGAGACCCAGTACTTC. This sequence encodes CSVAWGVGGLTQETQYF.

The V and J genes are TRBV11-1 and TRBJ2-3; 7 positions match TRBD2. V trimming: 4 bases; J trimming: 2 bases; junction bases outside the gene matches: 6. The CDR3 loop spans 15 amino acids. Per germline, CDR1 SGHAT and CDR2 FQDESV (reference sequence). This CDR3 reads CASSSRLATTDTQYF. CDR3 nucleotide sequence: TGTGCCAGCAGCTCCCGACTAGCAACCACAGATACGCAGTATTTT.

This clonotype was recorded many times. This rearrangement joins TRBV12-3 or TRBV12-4 to TRBJ2-7; D possibly uses TRBD1 or TRBD2 (7 bases each). This CDR3 region has 16 residues. V was pared by 3 bases and J by 1 base, with 16 bases between. The CDR3 is CASSFALQGGSYEQYF. CDR3 DNA: TGTGCCAGCAGTTTTGCCCTCCAGGGGGGGTCCTACGAGCAGTACTTC.

This clonotype was detected ten times or more. The genes are TRBV28 and TRBJ1-2; D gene ambiguous. This CDR3 contains 11 residues. CDR1 MDHEN and CDR2 SYDVKM come from the germline V gene. The ends were cut back, 1 base at V and 5 bases at J, with 2 bases in the middle. CDR3 coding DNA: TGTGCCAGCAGTTTATCTTATGGCTACACCTTC. Its translation: CASSLSYGYTF.

This clonotype was recorded a few times. V gene TRBV12-3 or TRBV12-4 combines with J gene TRBJ1-2; 9 nucleotides agree with TRBD1. V shed 7 bases, J shed 3 bases, and the junction held 9 bases outside the gene matches. The CDR3 has 15 amino acids. The DNA for the CDR3 is TGTGCCAGCAAGGATTCCGGGACAGGGCACTATGGCTACACCTTC. It encodes CASKDSGTGHYGYTF.

This clonotype was found many times. This rearrangement joins TRBV24-1 to TRBJ2-2, with a possible D match to TRBD2 (6 bases). Germline V gene lookup returns CDR1 KGHDR and CDR2 SFDVKD. V lost 6 bases and J 0 bases, leaving 31 bases between the germline ends. The CDR3 contains 22 residues. CDR3 residues: CATSWSAVLRDGATSNTGELFF. In DNA, the CDR3 is TGTGCCACCAGTTGGTCAGCGGTGCTGCGGGACGGAGCCACCTCGAACACCGGGGAGCTGTTTTTT.

In its sample, this clonotype was seen many times. This chain uses TRBV5-6 with TRBJ2-7; TRBD2 matches 7 bases. CDR1 and CDR2 (germline): SGHDT, YYEEEE. V was clipped by 4 bases and J by 4 bases; unmatched bases: 14. This CDR3 is 16 amino acids long. CDR3 sequence: CASSQIAGVRFYEQYF. The CDR3 DNA is TGTGCCAGCAGCCAAATCGCGGGAGTCAGGTTTTACGAGCAGTACTTC.

The chain combines TRBV6-2 or TRBV6-3 with TRBJ2-1; D is perhaps TRBD2 (6 bases). This CDR3 has 16 residues. CDR1 is MNHEY and CDR2 is SVGEGT in the germline V gene. Trimming removed 8 bases from V and 5 bases from J, with 22 bases in between. The CDR3 DNA sequence: TGTGCCAGCCGGTACCGGGGAGCGGGCGAAAACAATGAGCAGTTCTTC. Protein sequence: CASRYRGAGENNEQFF.

This clonotype has only a few counts. Just one base apart from a much larger clone, this may be a read error. The CDR3 region is CASSVGATGKNGYAF. CDR3 coding DNA: TGTGCCAGCAGTGTGGGGGCGACAGGGAAGAATGGCTACGCCTTC. The chain recombines TRBV2 with TRBJ1-2; 7 nucleotides match TRBD1. The CDR3 runs 15 residues. Germline V gene data show CDR1 as SNHLY and CDR2 as FYNNEI.

In its sample, this clonotype was seen many times. The V and J genes are TRBV28 and TRBJ2-3, with 14 bases identical to TRBD2. The CDR3 spans 18 residues. The germline V gene encodes CDR1 MDHEN and CDR2 SYDVKM. The ends lost 5 bases at V and 4 bases at J; junction bases unmatched: 11. CDR3 amino acids: CASSEPAGLAGGPDTQYF. DNA of the CDR3: TGTGCCAGCAGTGAACCTGCAGGACTAGCGGGAGGCCCAGATACGCAGTATTTT.

The CDR3 DNA follows: TGTGCCAGCAGCTTCGGATTCAGGACAAACAATGAGCAGTTCTTC. Translation gives CASSFGFRTNNEQFF. The chain links TRBV13 to TRBJ2-1; maybe TRBD1 (5 bases). Trimming shortened V by 3 bases and J by 5 bases, and 14 bases separated the two germline ends. CDR1 PRHDT and CDR2 FYEKMQ come from the germline V gene (reference sequence). The CDR3 sequence is 15 residues long.

The table lists this clonotype with many counts. The V and J genes are TRBV12-3 or TRBV12-4 and TRBJ1-1; 8 bases map to TRBD1. J was trimmed by 5 bases and V by 5 bases; bases with no gene match: 7. The length of the CDR3 is 14 residues. CDR3 bases: TGTGCCAGCAGTAGACAGGGGAGGGTGACTGAAGCTTTCTTT. Residues: CASSRQGRVTEAFF.

The table lists this clonotype with many counts. The chain carries TRBV7-9 and TRBJ2-2; a possible D gene is TRBD1 (5 bases). The CDR3 is made up of 12 amino acids. V was cut by 5 bases and J by 7 bases, with 8 bases left in between. The germline V gene has CDR1 SEHNR and CDR2 FQNEAQ (reference sequence). DNA of the CDR3: TGTGCCAGCAGCAGGGGAAGCGGGGAGCTGTTTTTT. This sequence encodes CASSRGSGELFF.

This clonotype was observed a handful of times. With a much larger clone just one base away, this may be a read error. J is TRBJ2-7 and V is TRBV28; D unresolved. The germline V and J ends were trimmed by 4 bases and 2 bases, with 6 bases remaining between them. The CDR3 totals 12 residues. Germline-derived CDR1 and CDR2 are MDHEN and SYDVKM. CDR3 sequence (DNA): TGTGCCAGCAGTTCAACAGCCTACGAGCAGTACTTC. It specifies CASSSTAYEQYF.

This clonotype was seen more than once but under ten times. The gene calls are TRBV18 and TRBJ2-1; D is unresolved. CDR3 length: 12 amino acids. Germline V CDR1 and CDR2: KGHSH, LQKENI. V lost 3 bases and J 4 bases, leaving 4 bases between the germline ends. CDR3 nucleotides: TGTGCCAGCTCACCTGGATACAATGAGCAGTTCTTC. Encoded protein: CASSPGYNEQFF.

This clonotype was recorded many times. The V and J genes are TRBV5-8 and TRBJ2-3; the D gene is possibly TRBD1 (5 bases). Germline V CDR1 and CDR2: SGHTS, YDEGEE. This CDR3 region has 15 residues. The V end was cut by 1 base, the J end by 0 bases, with 9 bases between. The CDR3 loop is CASSLTGHSTDTQYF. CDR3 DNA: TGTGCCAGCAGCTTGACAGGACACAGCACAGATACGCAGTATTTT. The full variable domain, in which reference TRBV5-8 and TRBJ2-3 provide the parts outside the CDR3, is EAGVTQSPTHLIKTRGQQATLRCSPISGHTSVYWYQQALGLGLQFLLWYDEGEERNRGNFPPRFSGRQFPNYSSELNVNALELEDSALYLCASSLTGHSTDTQYFGPGTRLTVL.

This clonotype was counted between two and nine times. V gene TRBV28 combines with J gene TRBJ1-5; the match to TRBD1 covers 10 bases. The CDR3 covers 17 residues. V shed 6 bases and J 2 bases; nucleotides not matched to a gene: 10. Germline CDR1 and CDR2: MDHEN and SYDVKM. The CDR3 loop reads CASSSDRGRRGNQPQHF. The CDR3 nucleotides are TGTGCCAGCAGCTCAGACAGGGGGCGAAGGGGCAATCAGCCCCAGCATTTT.

This clonotype occurred many times. The rearrangement uses TRBV25-1 and TRBJ1-1; 10 nucleotides agree with TRBD1. V shed 8 bases and J 1 base; nucleotides not matched to a gene: 4. Germline CDR1 is MGHDK and CDR2 is SYGVNS. The CDR3 spans 14 residues. The CDR3 loop reads CASQGQGRNTEAFF. The CDR3 nucleotides are TGTGCCAGCCAGGGACAGGGGAGGAACACTGAAGCTTTCTTT. Supplemented by reference TRBV25-1 and TRBJ1-1, the full variable domain reads EADIYQTPRYLVIGTGKKITLECSQTMGHDKMYWYQQDPGMELHLIHYSYGVNSTEKGDLSSESTVSRIRTEHFPLTLESARPSHTSQYLCASQGQGRNTEAFFGQGTRLTVV.

This clonotype was seen at least ten times. The J gene is TRBJ1-2, the V gene TRBV28; D unclear. Trimming cost V 2 bases and J 3 bases, with 10 bases left between them. Germline lookup yields CDR1 MDHEN and CDR2 SYDVKM. The CDR3 has 14 residues. The CDR3 spells CASSLEIQHYGYTF. CDR3 coding DNA: TGTGCCAGCAGTTTAGAGATCCAACACTATGGCTACACCTTC.

This chain links TRBV5-4 with TRBJ2-2; unclear D gene. Germline values: CDR1 SGHNT, CDR2 YYREEE (reference sequence). V lost 2 bases and J 6 bases, leaving 8 bases between the germline ends. The CDR3 runs 13 residues. CDR3 region: CASSFGWSGELFF. The CDR3 nucleotides read TGTGCCAGCAGCTTCGGATGGTCCGGGGAGCTGTTTTTT.

The V call is TRBV30, the J call TRBJ1-1; D gene uncertain. Between the trimmed V and J ends, which lost 2 bases and 1 base, there was a span of 8 bases. Germline V lookup: CDR1 GTSNPN, CDR2 SVGIG (reference sequence). The CDR3 has 13 amino acids. CDR3 nucleotide sequence: TGTGCCTGGAGTTACACAGCGAACACTGAAGCTTTCTTT. It yields the protein CAWSYTANTEAFF.

Many counts were recorded for this clonotype. The genes are TRBV7-9 and TRBJ2-3, with 11 bases that match TRBD2. The junction had 5 bases not matched to a gene; V was cut back by 4 bases and J by 2 bases. The CDR3 covers 16 residues. Germline V gene data show CDR1 as SEHNR and CDR2 as FQNEAQ (reference sequence). This CDR3 is CASSSRLAGYTDTQYF. The CDR3 nucleotides read TGTGCCAGCAGCTCAAGACTAGCGGGATACACAGATACGCAGTATTTT.

This clonotype was seen ten or more times. The V gene is TRBV15, the J gene TRBJ2-7; D may correspond to TRBD1 or TRBD2 (5 bases each). V was trimmed by 8 bases and J by 1 base, leaving 24 bases between them. The germline gives CDR1 LNHNV, CDR2 YYDKDF (reference sequence). The CDR3 consists of 17 residues. CDR3 sequence (DNA): TGTGCCACCCGTCGGGACCCCGCGAACGGGGAATCCTACGAGCAGTACTTC. It yields the protein CATRRDPANGESYEQYF.

The chain links TRBV27 to TRBJ2-7; D ambiguous. This CDR3 comprises 16 residues. Germline CDR1 MNHEY, CDR2 SMNVEV (reference sequence). V was clipped by 7 bases and J by 1 base, with 20 bases between them. The CDR3 coding sequence is TGTGCCAGCACATTGTCCTTGGGCGGAAGATCCTACGAGCAGTACTTC. It encodes CASTLSLGGRSYEQYF.